The following is a T cell receptor (beta chain) sequence with its context. Its antigen remains unidentified. This sample stems from a study of cytomegalovirus exposure and HLA in healthy donors. Looked up from germline, CDR1 is SNHLY and CDR2 is FYNNEI. The CDR3 is 11 residues long. With 2 bases removed from V and 4 bases from J, the gap between germline ends came to 3 bases. General study points: Compared with the approximately 700-donor mean, an Asian-associated ancestry cluster reportedly had fewer N-insertions, according to a later analysis.

Each of the donors was a healthy bone marrow donor. The PCR ran on 60 Vbeta and 13 Jbeta primers. Measured with immunoSEQ multiplex PCR; TCRdb has only the in-frame clones, and not every one. The data contain roughly 170,000 clones, less than 85% of them singletons. Sequencing was done on a sample of PBMCs. This sequence was found in a male donor in good health and CMV-seronegative. The chain couples TRBV2 to TRBJ2-7; D is uncertain. CDR3 DNA: TGTGCCAGCAGTGAACATTACGAGCAGTACTTC. Protein sequence: CASSEHYEQYF. Full variable domain (rest looked up from reference TRBV2 and TRBJ2-7): EPEVTQTPSHQVTQMGQEVILRCVPISNHLYFYWYRQILGQKVEFLVSFYNNEISEKSEIFDDQFSVERPDGSNFTLKIRSTKLEDSAMYFCASSEHYEQYFGPGTRLTVT.